One TCR beta chain is described in this entry. RNA transcripts gave rise to amplified TCR beta CDR3 regions. First-round RT-PCR with HTBI primers amplified the TCR CDR3 region. TCRdb passed the multiplex PCR reads through MiXCR, listing each CDR3 protein once. The sample lists some 380,000 distinct CDR3 sequences; 13% were seen once. The data stem from a study of T cells in Graves' hyperthyroidism and ophthalmopathy. Newly diagnosed hyperthyroidism, duration under 2 months, in patients aged 18 to 65. Any symptoms of ophthalmopathy came after the first hyperthyroidism diagnosis, from which the blood sample dates. The junction had 7 bases not matched to a gene; V was cut back by 5 bases and J by 4 bases. CDR1 and CDR2 (germline): KGHSH, LQKENI. The CDR3 consists of 15 residues.

The chain joins TRBV18 to TRBJ2-2, with 7 bases aligning to TRBD2. This TCR came from a man aged 30 to 45 with Graves' hyperthyroidism that later progressed to Graves' ophthalmopathy. The sample consisted of blood. For the CDR3, the DNA is TGTGCCAGCTCATCAACTAGCGCGTCCACCGGGGAGCTGTTTTTT. Translation: CASSSTSASTGELFF.